This T cell receptor beta chain derives from a study of T-cell memory formation after mild COVID-19. Study-level background: Largely donor-specific sequence clusters came from a couple of donors. Study observations and caveats: Contracting clones localized mainly to CM and EM when CD4+ and mainly to EMRA when CD8+. Contracting clones from day 15 to 85 had balanced CD4/CD8; later expanders favoured CD4+.

Each CDR3 protein gets one entry after TCRdb re-called the 5' RACE reads with MiXCR. The sample lists 300,000 to 400,000 distinct CDR3 sequences, 10% to 15% occurring once. Concerning this clonotype itself: Its antigen is not identified.

The TCR comes from a man younger than 35 who had mild COVID-19 (a few samples of this study predate the infection). Cell type and time point are not known. Sequencing used PBMCs or a T cell subset sorted from them (not recorded which).

The CDR3 reads CASSPVTGGGYGYTF. CDR3 nucleotide sequence: TGCGCCAGCAGCCCGGTTACAGGGGGCGGCTATGGCTACACCTTC. The gene calls are TRBV5-1 and TRBJ1-2; 9 positions match TRBD1. Trimming took 4 bases from V and 4 from J; bases not matched to a gene: 8. Germline CDR1 is SGHRS and CDR2 is YFSETQ. The CDR3 covers 15 residues. The whole variable domain, remainder taken from reference TRBV5-1 and TRBJ1-2, is KAGVTQTPRYLIKTRGQQVTLSCSPISGHRSVSWYQQTPGQGLQFLFEYFSETQRNKGNFPGRFSGRQFSNSRSEMNVSTLELGDSALYLCASSPVTGGGYGYTFGSGTRLTVV.